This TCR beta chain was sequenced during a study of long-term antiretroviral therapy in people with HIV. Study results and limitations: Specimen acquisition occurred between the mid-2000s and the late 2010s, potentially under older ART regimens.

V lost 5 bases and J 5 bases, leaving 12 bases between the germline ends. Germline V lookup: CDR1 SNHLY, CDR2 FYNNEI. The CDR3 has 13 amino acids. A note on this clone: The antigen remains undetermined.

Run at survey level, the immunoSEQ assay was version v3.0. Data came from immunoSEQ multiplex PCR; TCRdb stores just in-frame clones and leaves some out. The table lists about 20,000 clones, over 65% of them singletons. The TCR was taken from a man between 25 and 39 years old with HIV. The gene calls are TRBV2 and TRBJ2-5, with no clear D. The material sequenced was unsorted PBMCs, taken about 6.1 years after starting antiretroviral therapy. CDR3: CASSQIGRETQYF. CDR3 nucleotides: TGTGCCAGCAGTCAGATTGGAAGGGAGACCCAGTACTTC.